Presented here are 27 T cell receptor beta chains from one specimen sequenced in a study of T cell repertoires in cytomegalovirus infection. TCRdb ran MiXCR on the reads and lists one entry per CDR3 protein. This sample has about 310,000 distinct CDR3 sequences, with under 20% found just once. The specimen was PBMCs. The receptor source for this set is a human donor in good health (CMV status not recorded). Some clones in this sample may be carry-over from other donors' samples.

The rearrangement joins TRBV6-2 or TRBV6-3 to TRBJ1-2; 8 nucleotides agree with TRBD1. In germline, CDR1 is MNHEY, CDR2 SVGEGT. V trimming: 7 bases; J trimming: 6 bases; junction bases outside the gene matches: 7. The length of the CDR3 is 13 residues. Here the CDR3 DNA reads TGTGCCAGCAAGAAGACAGGGGAGGATGGCTACACCTTC. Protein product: CASKKTGEDGYTF.

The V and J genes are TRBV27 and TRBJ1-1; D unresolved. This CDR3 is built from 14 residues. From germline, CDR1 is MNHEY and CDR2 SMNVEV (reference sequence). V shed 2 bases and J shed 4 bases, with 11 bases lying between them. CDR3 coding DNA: TGTGCCAGCAGTTTAGTGGGGTCGAGCACTGAAGCTTTCTTT. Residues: CASSLVGSSTEAFF.

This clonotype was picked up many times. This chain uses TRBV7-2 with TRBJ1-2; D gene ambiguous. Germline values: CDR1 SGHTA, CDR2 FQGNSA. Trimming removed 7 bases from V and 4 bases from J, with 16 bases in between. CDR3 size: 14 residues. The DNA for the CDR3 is TGTGCCAGCACCCCCGGAAAACTAGGCTATGGCTACACCTTC. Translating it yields CASTPGKLGYGYTF.

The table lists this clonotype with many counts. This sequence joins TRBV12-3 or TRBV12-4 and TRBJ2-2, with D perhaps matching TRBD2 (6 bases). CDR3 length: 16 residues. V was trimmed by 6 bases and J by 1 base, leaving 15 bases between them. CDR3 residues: CASRTPSGLNTGELFF. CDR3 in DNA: TGTGCCAGCAGAACACCTTCGGGACTGAACACCGGGGAGCTGTTTTTT.

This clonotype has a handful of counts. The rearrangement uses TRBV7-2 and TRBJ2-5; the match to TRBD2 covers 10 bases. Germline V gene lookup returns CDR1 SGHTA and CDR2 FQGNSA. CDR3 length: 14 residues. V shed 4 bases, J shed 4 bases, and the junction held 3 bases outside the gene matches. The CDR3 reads CASSSASGGETQYF. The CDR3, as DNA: TGTGCCAGCAGCTCAGCTAGCGGGGGAGAGACCCAGTACTTC.

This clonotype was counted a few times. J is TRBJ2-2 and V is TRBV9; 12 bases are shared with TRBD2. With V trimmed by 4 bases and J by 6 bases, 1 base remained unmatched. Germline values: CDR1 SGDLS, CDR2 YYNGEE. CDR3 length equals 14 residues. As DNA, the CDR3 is TGTGCCAGCAGCCGACTAGCGGGGGCCGGGGAGCTGTTTTTT. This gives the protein CASSRLAGAGELFF. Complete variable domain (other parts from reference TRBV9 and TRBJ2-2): DSGVTQTPKHLITATGQRVTLRCSPRSGDLSVYWYQQSLDQGLQFLIQYYNGEERAKGNILERFSAQQFPDLHSELNLSSLELGDSALYFCASSRLAGAGELFFGEGSRLTVL.

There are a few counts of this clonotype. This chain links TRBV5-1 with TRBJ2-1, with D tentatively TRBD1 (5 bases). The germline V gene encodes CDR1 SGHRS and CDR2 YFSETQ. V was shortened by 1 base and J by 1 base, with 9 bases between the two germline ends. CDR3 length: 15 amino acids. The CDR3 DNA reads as TGCGCCAGCAGCTTGTTGTCAGGGTCCTACAATGAGCAGTTCTTC. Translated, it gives CASSLLSGSYNEQFF.

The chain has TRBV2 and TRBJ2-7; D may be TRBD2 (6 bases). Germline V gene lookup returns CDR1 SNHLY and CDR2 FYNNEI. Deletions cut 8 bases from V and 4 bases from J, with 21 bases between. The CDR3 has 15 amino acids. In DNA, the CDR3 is TGTGCCAGCGGGACCGGAGGACTACCACGATACGAGCAGTACTTC. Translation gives CASGTGGLPRYEQYF.

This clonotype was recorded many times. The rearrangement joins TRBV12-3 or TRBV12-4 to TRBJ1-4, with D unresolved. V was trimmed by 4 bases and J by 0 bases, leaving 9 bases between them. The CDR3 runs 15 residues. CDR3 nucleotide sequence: TGTGCCAGCAGTTACGGACCGCCAACTAATGAAAAACTGTTTTTT. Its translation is CASSYGPPTNEKLFF.

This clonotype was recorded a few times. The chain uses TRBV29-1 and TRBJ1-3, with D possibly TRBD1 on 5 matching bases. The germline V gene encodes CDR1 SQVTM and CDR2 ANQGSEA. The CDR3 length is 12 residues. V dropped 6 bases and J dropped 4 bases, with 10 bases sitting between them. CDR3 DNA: TGCAGCGTCGGACAAGAAGGAAACACCATATATTTT. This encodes CSVGQEGNTIYF.

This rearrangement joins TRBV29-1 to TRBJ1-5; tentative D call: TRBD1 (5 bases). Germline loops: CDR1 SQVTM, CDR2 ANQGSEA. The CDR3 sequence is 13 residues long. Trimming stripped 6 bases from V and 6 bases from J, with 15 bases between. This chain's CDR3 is CSVSLRGGQPQHF. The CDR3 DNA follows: TGCAGCGTGAGCCTGCGGGGCGGTCAGCCCCAGCATTTT.

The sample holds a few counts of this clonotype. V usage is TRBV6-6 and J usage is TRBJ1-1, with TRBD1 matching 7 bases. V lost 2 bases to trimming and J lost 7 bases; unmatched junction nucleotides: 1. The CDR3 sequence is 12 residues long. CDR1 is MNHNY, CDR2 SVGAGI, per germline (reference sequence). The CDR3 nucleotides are TGTGCCAGCAGTTACGACAGGGATGAAGCTTTCTTT. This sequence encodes CASSYDRDEAFF.

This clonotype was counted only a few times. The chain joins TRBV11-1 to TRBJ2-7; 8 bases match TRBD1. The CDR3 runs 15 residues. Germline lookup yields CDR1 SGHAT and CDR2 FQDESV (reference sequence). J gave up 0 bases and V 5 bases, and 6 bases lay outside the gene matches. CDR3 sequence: CASSLHRGSSYEQYF. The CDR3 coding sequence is TGTGCCAGCAGCCTCCACAGGGGGAGCTCCTACGAGCAGTACTTC.

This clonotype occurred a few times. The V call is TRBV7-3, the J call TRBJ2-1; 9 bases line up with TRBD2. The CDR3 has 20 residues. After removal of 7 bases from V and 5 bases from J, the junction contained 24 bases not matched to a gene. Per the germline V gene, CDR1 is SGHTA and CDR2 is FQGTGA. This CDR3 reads CASTPIGLAGVTPRNNEQFF. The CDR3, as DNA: TGTGCCAGCACCCCCATCGGTTTAGCGGGGGTTACCCCTCGTAACAATGAGCAGTTCTTC. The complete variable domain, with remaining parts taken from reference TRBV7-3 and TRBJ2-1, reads GAGVSQTPSNKVTEKGKYVELRCDPISGHTALYWYRQSLGQGPEFLIYFQGTGAADDSGLPNDRFFAVRPEGSVSTLKIQRTERGDSAVYLCASTPIGLAGVTPRNNEQFFGPGTRLTVL.

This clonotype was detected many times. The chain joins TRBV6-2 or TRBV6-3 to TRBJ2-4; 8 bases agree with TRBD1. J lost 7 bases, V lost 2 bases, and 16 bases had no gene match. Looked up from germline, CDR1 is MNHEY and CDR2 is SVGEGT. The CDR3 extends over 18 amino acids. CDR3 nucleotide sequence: TGTGCCAGCAGTTACCCATTAGGACAGGGATCCTTGGAGAACATTCAGTACTTC. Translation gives CASSYPLGQGSLENIQYF.

For the CDR3, the DNA is TGTGCCAGCAGCTTAGGTTTAACGGGGCAGCCCCAGCATTTT. Translating gives CASSLGLTGQPQHF. The V gene is TRBV7-2, the J gene TRBJ1-5, with no clear D. V was clipped by 1 base and J by 7 bases, with 11 bases between them. Germline V lookup: CDR1 SGHTA, CDR2 FQGNSA. This CDR3 is built from 14 residues. The full variable domain, completed using reference TRBV7-2 and TRBJ1-5, is GAGVSQSPSNKVTEKGKDVELRCDPISGHTALYWYRQSLGQGLEFLIYFQGNSAPDKSGLPSDRFSAERTGGSVSTLTIQRTQQEDSAVYLCASSLGLTGQPQHFGDGTRLSIL.

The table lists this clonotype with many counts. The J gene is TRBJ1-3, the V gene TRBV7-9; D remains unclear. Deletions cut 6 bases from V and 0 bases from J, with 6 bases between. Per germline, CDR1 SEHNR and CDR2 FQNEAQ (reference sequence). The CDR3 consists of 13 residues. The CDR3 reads CASRMSSGNTIYF. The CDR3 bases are TGTGCCAGCAGGATGAGCTCTGGAAACACCATATATTTT.

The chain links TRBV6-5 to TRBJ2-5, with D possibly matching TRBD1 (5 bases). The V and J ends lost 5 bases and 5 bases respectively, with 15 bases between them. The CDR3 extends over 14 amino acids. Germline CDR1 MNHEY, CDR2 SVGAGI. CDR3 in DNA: TGTGCCAGCAGTCGCGACAGTGCCGAGGAGACCCAGTACTTC. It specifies CASSRDSAEETQYF.

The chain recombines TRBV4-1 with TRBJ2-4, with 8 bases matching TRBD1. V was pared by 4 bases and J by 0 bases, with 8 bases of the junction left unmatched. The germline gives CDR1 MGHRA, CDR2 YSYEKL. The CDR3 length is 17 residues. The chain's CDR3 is CASSRTGNKLAKNIQYF. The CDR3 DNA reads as TGCGCCAGCAGCCGGACAGGGAACAAACTAGCCAAAAACATTCAGTACTTC.

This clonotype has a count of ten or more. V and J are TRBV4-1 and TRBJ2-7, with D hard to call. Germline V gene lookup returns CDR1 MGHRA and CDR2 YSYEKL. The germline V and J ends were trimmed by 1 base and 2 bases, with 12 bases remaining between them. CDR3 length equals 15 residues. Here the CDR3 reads CASSQGETRTYEQYF. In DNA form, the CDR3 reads TGCGCCAGCAGCCAAGGCGAGACACGGACCTACGAGCAGTACTTC.

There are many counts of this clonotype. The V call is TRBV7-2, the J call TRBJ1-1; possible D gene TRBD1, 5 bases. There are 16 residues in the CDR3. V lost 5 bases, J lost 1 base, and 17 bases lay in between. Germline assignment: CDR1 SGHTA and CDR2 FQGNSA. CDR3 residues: CASSLHRGGANTEAFF. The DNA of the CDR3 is TGTGCCAGCAGCCTCCATAGGGGTGGGGCGAACACTGAAGCTTTCTTT.

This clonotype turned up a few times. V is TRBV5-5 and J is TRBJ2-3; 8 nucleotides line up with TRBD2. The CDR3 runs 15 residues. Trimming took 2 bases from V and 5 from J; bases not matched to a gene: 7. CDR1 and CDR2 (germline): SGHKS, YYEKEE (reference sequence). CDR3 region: CASSFVGLVGDTQYF. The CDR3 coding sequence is TGTGCCAGCAGCTTCGTGGGACTAGTTGGAGATACGCAGTATTTT.

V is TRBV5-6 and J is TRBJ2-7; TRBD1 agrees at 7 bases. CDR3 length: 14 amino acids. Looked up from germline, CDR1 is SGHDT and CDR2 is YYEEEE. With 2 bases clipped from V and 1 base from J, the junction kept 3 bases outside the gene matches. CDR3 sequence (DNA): TGTGCCAGCAGCTTTTGGGACAGATCCTACGAGCAGTACTTC. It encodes CASSFWDRSYEQYF.

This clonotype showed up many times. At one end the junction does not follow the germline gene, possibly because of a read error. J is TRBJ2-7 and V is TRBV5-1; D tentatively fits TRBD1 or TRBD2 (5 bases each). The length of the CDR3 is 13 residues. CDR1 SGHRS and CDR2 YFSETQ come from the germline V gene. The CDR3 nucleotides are TGTGCCAGCAGTCCCGGGACGGCCTACGAGCAGTACTTC. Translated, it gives CASSPGTAYEQYF.

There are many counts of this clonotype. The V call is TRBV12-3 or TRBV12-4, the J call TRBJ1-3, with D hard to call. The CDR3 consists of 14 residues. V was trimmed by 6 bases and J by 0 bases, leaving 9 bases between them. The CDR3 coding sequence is TGTGCCAGCAGAACAGTGAGCTCTGGAAACACCATATATTTT. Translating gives CASRTVSSGNTIYF.

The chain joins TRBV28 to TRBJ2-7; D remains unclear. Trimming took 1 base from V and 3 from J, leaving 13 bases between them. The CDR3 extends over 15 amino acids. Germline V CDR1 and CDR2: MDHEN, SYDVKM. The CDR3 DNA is TGTGCCAGCAGTTTATTCCCTCCTGAGGACTACGAGCAGTACTTC. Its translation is CASSLFPPEDYEQYF.

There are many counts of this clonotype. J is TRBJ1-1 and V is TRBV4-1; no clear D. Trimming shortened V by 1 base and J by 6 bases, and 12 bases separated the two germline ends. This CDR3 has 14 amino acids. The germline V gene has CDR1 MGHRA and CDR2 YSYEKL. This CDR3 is CASSQGYGVAEAFF. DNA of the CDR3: TGCGCCAGCAGCCAAGGCTATGGGGTCGCTGAAGCTTTCTTT.